The sequence of this T cell receptor beta chain was determined in a study of healthy donors' naive CD4 and CD8 T cells. This clonotype has a handful of counts. Each TCR library used 400 to 600 ng of total RNA and a linear amplification protocol. MiXCR was run by TCRdb on the reads, yielding one entry per CDR3 protein. This table holds 180,000 or so distinct CDR3 sequences, around 74% found once. The ends were cut back, 6 bases at V and 3 bases at J, with 26 bases in the middle. This CDR3 is built from 18 residues. Germline CDR1 LNHDA, CDR2 SQIVND (reference sequence). The source is a pool of human donors in good health; the sample pools cells from several healthy donors. Material for sequencing was naive CD4+ and CD8+ T cells sorted from blood, pooled from several donors. The chain joins TRBV19 to TRBJ1-1; D remains ambiguous. The CDR3 DNA reads as TGTGCCAGTAGATCTCTGGGAGTGCAGCGCGGGAGATACACTGAAGCTTTCTTT. It is translated as CASRSLGVQRGRYTEAFF. Full variable domain (outside the CDR3, taken from reference TRBV19 and TRBJ1-1): DGGITQSPKYLFRKEGQNVTLSCEQNLNHDAMYWYRQDPGQGLRLIYYSQIVNDFQKGDIAEGYSVSREKKESFPLTVTSAQKNPTAFYLCASRSLGVQRGRYTEAFFGQGTRLTVV.